The subject of this entry is one T cell receptor beta chain. As originally analysed: Amplification of reference gene primers provided the estimated nucleated cell counts. TCRdb keeps only in-frame clones here, not all; method: immunoSEQ multiplex PCR. The V and J calls and clone size are taken from that table; D and trimming were inferred from the DNA. The table records tens of thousands of clones, approximately 86% of them present only once. This sample stems from a study of blood T cell repertoires in COVID-19. The CDR3 length is 16 residues. The germline V gene has CDR1 SGHTA and CDR2 FQGNSA. Trimming took 1 base from V and 8 from J; bases not matched to a gene: 13.

The sequencing sample was made of peripheral blood. The source of this sequence is a human donor in a cohort sampled during active COVID-19. The chain has TRBV7-2 and TRBJ2-5, with 7 positions matching TRBD2. CDR3 region: CASSLGTGGLSGTQYF. The CDR3 coding sequence is TGTGCCAGCAGCTTAGGGACGGGGGGTCTTTCGGGAACCCAGTACTTC.